This T cell receptor beta chain is drawn from a study of memory CD4+ T cells and cytomegalovirus serostatus. Single viable CD3+CD4+CD8-CD45RO+ cells were sorted as the memory CD4+ T cells. Method: immunoSEQ multiplex PCR; TCRdb's copy keeps in-frame clones and lacks some. The sample has 50,000 to 65,000 clones, about 80% seen once. Material: memory CD4+ T cells from blood. The TCR sequence derives from an adult in good health and CMV-seropositive.

CDR3 sequence reads: CASTDRVGELFF. CDR3 nucleotides: TGTGCCAGTACTGACCGGGTCGGGGAGCTGTTTTTT. The chain uses TRBV19 and TRBJ2-2, with D unclear. Germline V gene data show CDR1 as LNHDA and CDR2 as SQIVND (reference sequence). The CDR3 totals 12 residues. V lost 7 bases to trimming and J lost 7 bases, with 10 bases between them.